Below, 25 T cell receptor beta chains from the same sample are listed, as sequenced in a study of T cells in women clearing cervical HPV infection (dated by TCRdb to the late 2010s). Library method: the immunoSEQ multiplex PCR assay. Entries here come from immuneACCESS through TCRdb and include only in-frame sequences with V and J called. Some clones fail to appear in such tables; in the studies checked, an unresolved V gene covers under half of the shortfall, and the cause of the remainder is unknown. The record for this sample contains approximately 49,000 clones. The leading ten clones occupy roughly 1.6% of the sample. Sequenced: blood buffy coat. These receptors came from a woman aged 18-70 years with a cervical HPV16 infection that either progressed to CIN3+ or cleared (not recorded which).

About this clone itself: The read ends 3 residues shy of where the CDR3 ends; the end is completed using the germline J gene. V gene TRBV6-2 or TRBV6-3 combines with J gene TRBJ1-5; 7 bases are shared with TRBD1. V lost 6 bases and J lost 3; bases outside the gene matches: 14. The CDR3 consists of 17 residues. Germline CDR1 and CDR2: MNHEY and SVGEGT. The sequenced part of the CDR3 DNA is TGTGCCAGCAGCCCTACTTGGTGGACAGGAGACAATCAGCCC. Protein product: CASSPTWWTGDNQP. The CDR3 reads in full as CASSPTWWTGDNQPQHF.

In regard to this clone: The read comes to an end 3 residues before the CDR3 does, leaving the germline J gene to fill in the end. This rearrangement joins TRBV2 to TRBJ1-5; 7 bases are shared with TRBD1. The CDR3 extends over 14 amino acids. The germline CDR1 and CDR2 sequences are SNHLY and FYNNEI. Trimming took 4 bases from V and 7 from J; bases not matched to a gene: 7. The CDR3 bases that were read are TGTGCCAGCAGTGGATCACAGGGGTTCCAGCCC. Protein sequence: CASSGSQGFQP. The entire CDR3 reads CASSGSQGFQPQHF.

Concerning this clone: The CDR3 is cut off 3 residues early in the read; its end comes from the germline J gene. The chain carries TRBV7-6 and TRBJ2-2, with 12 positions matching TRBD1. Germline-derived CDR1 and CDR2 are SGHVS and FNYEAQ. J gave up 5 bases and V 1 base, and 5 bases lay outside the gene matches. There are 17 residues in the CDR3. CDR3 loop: CASSLVGTGGHTGELFF. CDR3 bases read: TGTGCCAGCAGCTTAGTAGGGACAGGGGGCCATACCGGGGAG.

The DNA read from the CDR3 is TGTGCCAGCTCACCGGGGGGACCGTCCTACGAG. This encodes CASSPGGPSYE. The whole CDR3 region reads CASSPGGPSYEQYF. This chain joins TRBV18 and TRBJ2-7, with a possible D match to TRBD2 (6 bases). The read comes to an end 3 residues before the CDR3 does, leaving the germline J gene to fill in the end. V was cut by 3 bases and J by 1 base, with 10 bases left in between. The CDR3 has 14 residues. Looked up from germline, CDR1 is KGHSH and CDR2 is LQKENI.

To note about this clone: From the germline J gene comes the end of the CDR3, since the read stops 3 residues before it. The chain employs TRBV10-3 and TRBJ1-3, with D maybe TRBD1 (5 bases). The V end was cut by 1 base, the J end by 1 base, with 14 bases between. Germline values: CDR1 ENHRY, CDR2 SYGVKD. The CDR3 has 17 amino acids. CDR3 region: CAISEYRSKPSGNTIYF. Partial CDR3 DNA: TGTGCCATCAGTGAGTACAGGTCCAAACCTTCTGGAAACACC.

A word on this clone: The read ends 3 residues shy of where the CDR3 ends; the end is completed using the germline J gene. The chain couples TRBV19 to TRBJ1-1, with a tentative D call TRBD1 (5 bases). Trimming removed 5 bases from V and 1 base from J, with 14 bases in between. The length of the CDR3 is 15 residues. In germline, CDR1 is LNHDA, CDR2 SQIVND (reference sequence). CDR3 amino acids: CASSWGRSGNTEAFF. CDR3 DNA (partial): TGTGCCAGTAGTTGGGGCAGGAGTGGGAACACTGAA.

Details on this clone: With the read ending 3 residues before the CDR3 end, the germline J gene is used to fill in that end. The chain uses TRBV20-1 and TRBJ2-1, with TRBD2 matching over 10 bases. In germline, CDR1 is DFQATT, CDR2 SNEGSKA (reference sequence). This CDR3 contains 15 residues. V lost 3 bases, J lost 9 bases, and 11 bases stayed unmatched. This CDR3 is CSARRSAGGRGEQFF. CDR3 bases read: TGCAGTGCTAGGAGGTCAGCGGGAGGGCGGGGTGAG.

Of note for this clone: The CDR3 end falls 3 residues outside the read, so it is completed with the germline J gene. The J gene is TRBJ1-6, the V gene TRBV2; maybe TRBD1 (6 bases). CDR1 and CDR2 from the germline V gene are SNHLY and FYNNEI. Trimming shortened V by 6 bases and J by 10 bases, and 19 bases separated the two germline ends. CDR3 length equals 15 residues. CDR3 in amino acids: CASRSNREGRSPLHF. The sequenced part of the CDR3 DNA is TGTGCCAGCAGGTCAAACAGGGAAGGGAGATCACCC.

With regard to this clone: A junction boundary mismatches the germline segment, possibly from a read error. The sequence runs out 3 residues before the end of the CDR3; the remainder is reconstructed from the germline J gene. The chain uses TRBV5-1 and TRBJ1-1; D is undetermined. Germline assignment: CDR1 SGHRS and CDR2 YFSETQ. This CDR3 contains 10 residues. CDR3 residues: CASILYSAFF. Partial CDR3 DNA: TGCGCCAGCATCTTGTATTCG.

The chain's CDR3 is CASSTQLGAGMNQPQHF. The CDR3 DNA, read in part, is TGTGCCAGTAGTACACAGCTGGGGGCAGGGATGAATCAGCCC. V usage is TRBV19 and J usage is TRBJ1-5; possible D gene TRBD1, 6 bases. The read terminates 3 residues before the CDR3 end, so the remaining end is supplied by the germline J gene. This CDR3 has 17 amino acids. Trimming took off 4 bases at V and 4 bases at J, with 20 bases between the two ends. Per germline, CDR1 LNHDA and CDR2 SQIVND (reference sequence).

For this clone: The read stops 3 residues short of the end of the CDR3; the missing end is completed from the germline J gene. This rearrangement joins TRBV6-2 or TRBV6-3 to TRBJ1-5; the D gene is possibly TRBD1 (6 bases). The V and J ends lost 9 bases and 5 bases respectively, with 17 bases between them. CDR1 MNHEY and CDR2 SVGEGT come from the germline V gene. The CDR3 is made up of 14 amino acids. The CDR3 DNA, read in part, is TGTGCCAGTACCCGGGGGGCGCGGGATCAGCCC. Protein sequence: CASTRGARDQP. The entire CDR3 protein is CASTRGARDQPQHF.

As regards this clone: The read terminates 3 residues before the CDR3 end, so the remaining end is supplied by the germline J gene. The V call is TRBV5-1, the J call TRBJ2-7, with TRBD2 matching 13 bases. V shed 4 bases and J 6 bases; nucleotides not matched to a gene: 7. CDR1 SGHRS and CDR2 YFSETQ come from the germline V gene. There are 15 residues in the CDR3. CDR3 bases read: TGCGCCAGCAGCGTATCGGGACTAGCGGGATCCGAG. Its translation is CASSVSGLAGSE. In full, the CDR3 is CASSVSGLAGSEQYF.

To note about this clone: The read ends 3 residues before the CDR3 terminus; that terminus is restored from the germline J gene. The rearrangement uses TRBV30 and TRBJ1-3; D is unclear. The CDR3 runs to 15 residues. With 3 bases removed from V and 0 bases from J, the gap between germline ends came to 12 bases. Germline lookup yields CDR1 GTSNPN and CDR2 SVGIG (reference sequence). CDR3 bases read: TGTGCCTGGAGCCCGTCAGTCCTCTCTGGAAACACC. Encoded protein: CAWSPSVLSGNT. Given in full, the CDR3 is CAWSPSVLSGNTIYF.

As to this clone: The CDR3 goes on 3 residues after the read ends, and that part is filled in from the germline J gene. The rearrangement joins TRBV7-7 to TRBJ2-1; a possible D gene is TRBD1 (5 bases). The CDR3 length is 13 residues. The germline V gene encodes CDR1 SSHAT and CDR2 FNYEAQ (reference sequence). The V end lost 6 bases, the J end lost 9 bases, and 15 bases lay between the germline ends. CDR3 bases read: TGTGCCAGCAGTTCAGCAGGGCGAGGTGAG. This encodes CASSSAGRGE. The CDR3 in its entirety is CASSSAGRGEQFF. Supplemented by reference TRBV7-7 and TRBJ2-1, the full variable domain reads GAGVSQSPRYKVTKRGQDVTLRCDPISSHATLYWYQQALGQGPEFLTYFNYEAQPDKSGLPSDRFSAERPEGSISTLTIQRTEQRDSAMYRCASSSAGRGEQFFGPGTRLTVL.

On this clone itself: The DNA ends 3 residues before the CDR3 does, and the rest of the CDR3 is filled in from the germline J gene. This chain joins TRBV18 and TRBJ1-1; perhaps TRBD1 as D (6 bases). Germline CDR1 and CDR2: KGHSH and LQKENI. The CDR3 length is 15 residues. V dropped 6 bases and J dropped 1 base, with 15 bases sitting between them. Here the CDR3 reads CASSLDGGPNTEAFF. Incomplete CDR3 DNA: TGTGCCAGCTCCCTCGATGGGGGCCCGAACACTGAA.

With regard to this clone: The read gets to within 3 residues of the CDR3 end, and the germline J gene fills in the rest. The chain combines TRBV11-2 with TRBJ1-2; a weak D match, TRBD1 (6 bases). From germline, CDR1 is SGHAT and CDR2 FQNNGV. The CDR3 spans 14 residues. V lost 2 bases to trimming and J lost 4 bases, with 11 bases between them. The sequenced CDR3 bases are TGTGCCAGCAGCTTAACAGGGCGCGGCTATGGC. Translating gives CASSLTGRGYG. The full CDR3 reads CASSLTGRGYGYTF.

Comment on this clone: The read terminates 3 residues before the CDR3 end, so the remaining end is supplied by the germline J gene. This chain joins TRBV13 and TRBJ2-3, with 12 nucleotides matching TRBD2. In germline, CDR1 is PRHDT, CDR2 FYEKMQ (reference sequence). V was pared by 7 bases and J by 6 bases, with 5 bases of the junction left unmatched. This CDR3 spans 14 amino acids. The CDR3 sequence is CASTTSGSEDTQYF. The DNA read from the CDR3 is TGTGCCAGCACGACTAGCGGGAGCGAGGATACG.

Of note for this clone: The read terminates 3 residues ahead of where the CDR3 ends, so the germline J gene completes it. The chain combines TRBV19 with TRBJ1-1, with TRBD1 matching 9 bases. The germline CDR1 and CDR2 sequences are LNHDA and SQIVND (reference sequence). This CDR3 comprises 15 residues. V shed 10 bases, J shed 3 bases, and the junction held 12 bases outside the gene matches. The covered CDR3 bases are TGTGCCACCGCGGGACAGGGTGGTCGATACACTGAA. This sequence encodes CATAGQGGRYTE. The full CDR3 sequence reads CATAGQGGRYTEAFF.

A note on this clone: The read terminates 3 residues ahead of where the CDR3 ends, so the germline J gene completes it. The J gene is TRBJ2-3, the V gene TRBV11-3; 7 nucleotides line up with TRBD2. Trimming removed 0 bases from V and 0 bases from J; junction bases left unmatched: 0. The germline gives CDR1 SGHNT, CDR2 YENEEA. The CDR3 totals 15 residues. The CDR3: CASSLERGSTDTQYF. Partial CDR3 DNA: TGTGCCAGCAGCTTAGAGCGGGGGAGCACAGATACG.

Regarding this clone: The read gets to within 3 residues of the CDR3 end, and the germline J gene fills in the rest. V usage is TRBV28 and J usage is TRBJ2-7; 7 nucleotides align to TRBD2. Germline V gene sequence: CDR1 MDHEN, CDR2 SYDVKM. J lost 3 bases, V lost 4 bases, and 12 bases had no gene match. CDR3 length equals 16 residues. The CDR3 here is CASSSHTSGINYEQYF. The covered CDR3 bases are TGTGCCAGCAGTTCTCACACAAGCGGGATTAACTACGAG.

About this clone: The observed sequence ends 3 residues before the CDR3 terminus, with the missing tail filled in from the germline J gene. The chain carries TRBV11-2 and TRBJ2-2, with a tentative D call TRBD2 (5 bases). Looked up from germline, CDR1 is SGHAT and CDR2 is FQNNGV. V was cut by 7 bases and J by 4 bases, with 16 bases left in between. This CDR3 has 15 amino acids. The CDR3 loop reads CASNLGGSGTGELFF. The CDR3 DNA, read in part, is TGTGCCAGCAACCTCGGAGGCTCGGGCACCGGGGAG. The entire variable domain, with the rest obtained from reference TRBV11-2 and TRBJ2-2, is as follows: EAGVAQSPRYKIIEKRQSVAFWCNPISGHATLYWYQQILGQGPKLLIQFQNNGVVDDSQLPKDRFSAERLKGVDSTLKIQPAKLEDSAVYLCASNLGGSGTGELFFGEGSRLTVL.

CDR3 sequence reads: CSAREGLAGGPSYNEQFF. The DNA read from the CDR3 is TGCAGTGCTAGAGAAGGACTAGCGGGAGGGCCGTCCTACAATGAG. The gene calls are TRBV20-1 and TRBJ2-1, with 15 positions matching TRBD2. Coverage ceases 3 residues before the CDR3 finishes, and the germline J gene fills in the end. V lost 0 bases and J lost 1; bases outside the gene matches: 4. The germline V gene has CDR1 DFQATT and CDR2 SNEGSKA (reference sequence). This CDR3 comprises 18 residues.

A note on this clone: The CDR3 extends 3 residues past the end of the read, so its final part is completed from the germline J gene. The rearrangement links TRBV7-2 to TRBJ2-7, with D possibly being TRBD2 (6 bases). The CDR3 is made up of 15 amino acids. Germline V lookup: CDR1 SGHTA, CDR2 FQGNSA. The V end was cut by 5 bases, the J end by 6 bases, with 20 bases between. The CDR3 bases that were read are TGTGCCAGCAGCCTCCCCAGGTCCCCGGAGGGCGAG. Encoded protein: CASSLPRSPEGE. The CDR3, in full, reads CASSLPRSPEGEQYF.

The CDR3 sequence: CASSLNTLPNTEAFF. Incomplete CDR3 DNA: TGTGCCAGCAGCTTGAATACCCTACCGAACACTGAA. This chain links TRBV5-6 with TRBJ1-1; unclear D gene. The sequenced fragment ends 3 residues before the CDR3 boundary, so the rest is inferred from the germline J gene. Germline V lookup: CDR1 SGHDT, CDR2 YYEEEE. The CDR3 loop spans 15 amino acids. Trimming shortened V by 1 base and J by 1 base, and 11 bases separated the two germline ends.

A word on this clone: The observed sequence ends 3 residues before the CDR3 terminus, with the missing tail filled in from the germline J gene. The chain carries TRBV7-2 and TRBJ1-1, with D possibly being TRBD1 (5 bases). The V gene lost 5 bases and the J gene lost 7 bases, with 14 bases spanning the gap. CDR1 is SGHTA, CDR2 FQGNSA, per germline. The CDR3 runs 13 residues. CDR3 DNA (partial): TGTGCCAGCAGCCAAAATAGACAGCGTGAA. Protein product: CASSQNRQRE. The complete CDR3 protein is CASSQNRQREAFF.